This TCR beta chain comes out of a study of T cells in Graves' hyperthyroidism and ophthalmopathy. Study-level information: Peripheral blood was drawn at first diagnosis, prior to all treatment.

This clonotype was detected ten times or more. The antigen is not known. Germline CDR1 SGDLS, CDR2 YYNGEE. This CDR3 has 17 amino acids. V shed 3 bases, J shed 4 bases, and the junction held 10 bases outside the gene matches. Those with hyperthyroidism were 18 to 65 years old, newly diagnosed, and ill for under 2 months. Criteria for exclusion of patients were uncontrolled infection, other autoimmune disease, pregnancy or lactation. The study, taken as a whole, reports: The majority of expanded thyroid clonotypes above 0.001 also appeared in blood.

Amplified TCR beta CDR3 regions derived from RNA transcripts. The study used the HTBI primer set for a first-round RT-PCR of the TCR CDR3. TCRdb analysed the multiplex PCR reads with MiXCR anew, one entry per CDR3 protein. Of roughly 840,000 distinct CDR3 sequences in the sample, over 35% were seen once. The specimen sequenced was blood. The rearrangement uses TRBV9 and TRBJ1-6; 7 bases fit TRBD1. The TCR comes from a man aged 18-30 years with Graves' hyperthyroidism. Here the CDR3 reads CASSDHEGGGYNSPLHF. The CDR3 coding sequence is TGTGCCAGCAGCGACCACGAAGGGGGCGGGTATAATTCACCCCTCCACTTT.